These 31 T cell receptor beta chains were sequenced from one sample in a study of blood T cell repertoires in COVID-19. Only in-frame clones appear in the TCRdb table, and some are missing; sequencing was by immunoSEQ multiplex PCR. The sample consists of around 40,000 clones, roughly 80% of them appearing once. What was sequenced was peripheral blood. The receptors were gathered from a woman aged 80 or older with acute or convalescent COVID-19.

In its sample, this clone was seen a few times. The chain links TRBV5-5 to TRBJ2-2, with 7 bases lining up with TRBD2. Trimming removed 2 bases from V and 4 bases from J; junction bases left unmatched: 2. The germline V gene has CDR1 SGHKS and CDR2 YYEKEE (reference sequence). The CDR3 consists of 14 residues. CDR3 protein: CASSFWGGTGELFF. In DNA form, the CDR3 reads TGTGCCAGCAGCTTCTGGGGGGGCACCGGGGAGCTGTTTTTT.

The chain joins TRBV24-1 to TRBJ2-2, with 11 bases matching TRBD1. Losses at the gene ends were 4 bases for V and 1 base for J; bases not matched to a gene: 4. Per germline, CDR1 KGHDR and CDR2 SFDVKD. The CDR3 covers 17 residues. The CDR3 here is CATSEPGTGGNTGELFF. The CDR3 DNA reads as TGTGCCACCAGTGAACCCGGGACAGGGGGGAACACCGGGGAGCTGTTTTTT.

This chain connects TRBV15 to TRBJ1-5, with D possibly matching TRBD1 (5 bases). The CDR3 totals 15 residues. From germline, CDR1 is LNHNV and CDR2 YYDKDF (reference sequence). Trimming cost V 0 bases and J 5 bases, with 11 bases left between them. The chain's CDR3 is CATSRDPGGHQPQHF. CDR3 in DNA: TGTGCCACCAGCAGAGATCCGGGGGGACATCAGCCCCAGCATTTT.

The chain links TRBV19 to TRBJ1-1; unclear D gene. V was pared by 4 bases and J by 3 bases, with 6 bases between. The CDR3 runs 12 residues. Germline CDR1 LNHDA, CDR2 SQIVND (reference sequence). In DNA, the CDR3 is TGTGCCAGTAGTACGAGCGACACTGAAGCTTTCTTT. It translates to CASSTSDTEAFF. Full variable domain (outside the CDR3, taken from reference TRBV19 and TRBJ1-1): DGGITQSPKYLFRKEGQNVTLSCEQNLNHDAMYWYRQDPGQGLRLIYYSQIVNDFQKGDIAEGYSVSREKKESFPLTVTSAQKNPTAFYLCASSTSDTEAFFGQGTRLTVV.

The rearrangement joins TRBV13 to TRBJ2-7; maybe TRBD2 (6 bases). Germline CDR1 and CDR2: PRHDT and FYEKMQ (reference sequence). Trimming pared 6 bases from V and 5 bases from J, leaving 11 bases between. This CDR3 comprises 12 residues. DNA of the CDR3: TGTGCCAGCAGGGAGGGATCAAACGAGCAGTACTTC. Amino acids: CASREGSNEQYF.

This chain joins TRBV6-4 and TRBJ2-2; tentative D call: TRBD2 (5 bases). Germline CDR1 MRHNA, CDR2 SNTAGT. CDR3 length equals 15 residues. The germline V and J ends were trimmed by 6 bases and 7 bases, with 18 bases remaining between them. CDR3 sequence: CASSVSESRIGELFF. The DNA of the CDR3 is TGTGCCAGCAGCGTTAGCGAGTCGCGAATCGGGGAGCTGTTTTTT.

The chain is built from TRBV5-4 and TRBJ1-5; 7 bases are a match to TRBD1. The CDR3 consists of 14 residues. Germline values: CDR1 SGHNT, CDR2 YYREEE (reference sequence). The trim removed 1 base at V and 3 bases at J, leaving 1 base unmatched. Written as DNA, the CDR3 is TGTGCCAGCAGCTTGACAGGGGACAATCAGCCCCAGCATTTT. This encodes CASSLTGDNQPQHF.

The chain has TRBV18 and TRBJ2-3; 7 nucleotides align to TRBD2. In germline, CDR1 is KGHSH, CDR2 LQKENI. The CDR3 sequence is 14 residues long. J was trimmed by 1 base and V by 2 bases; bases with no gene match: 0. Here the CDR3 reads CASSPTSGTDTQYF. In DNA, the CDR3 is TGTGCCAGCTCACCAACTAGCGGCACAGATACGCAGTATTTT.

The rearrangement uses TRBV6-5 and TRBJ2-7; TRBD1 is a possible D gene (5 bases). The V end was cut by 6 bases, the J end by 7 bases, with 22 bases between. The CDR3 loop spans 15 amino acids. Germline loops: CDR1 MNHEY, CDR2 SVGAGI. The CDR3 region has the DNA TGTGCCAGCAGCCTAGACAGTGCCTTGTCCCGAGAGCAGTACTTC. Its protein product is CASSLDSALSREQYF.

The rearrangement uses TRBV28 and TRBJ1-1; D is possibly TRBD1 (5 bases). This CDR3 comprises 13 residues. The ends were cut back, 7 bases at V and 5 bases at J, with 14 bases in the middle. Germline lookup yields CDR1 MDHEN and CDR2 SYDVKM. The CDR3, as DNA: TGTGCCAGCACCTGGGGCAGTGGGACTGAAGCTTTCTTT. Its translation is CASTWGSGTEAFF. Using reference TRBV28 and TRBJ1-1 for the parts outside the CDR3, the full variable domain is DVKVTQSSRYLVKRTGEKVFLECVQDMDHENMFWYRQDPGLGLRLIYFSYDVKMKEKGDIPEGYSVSREKKERFSLILESASTNQTSMYLCASTWGSGTEAFFGQGTRLTVV.

The chain recombines TRBV11-2 with TRBJ2-3; TRBD2 matches 7 bases. The germline CDR1 and CDR2 sequences are SGHAT and FQNNGV. The CDR3 has 17 amino acids. J lost 6 bases, V lost 0 bases, and 12 bases had no gene match. The CDR3 bases are TGTGCCAGCAGCTTAGATCGGACTAGTACCCAAACCGATACGCAGTATTTT. It codes for CASSLDRTSTQTDTQYF.

J is TRBJ2-5 and V is TRBV5-1; 11 bases are shared with TRBD1. The germline V gene encodes CDR1 SGHRS and CDR2 YFSETQ. V dropped 0 bases and J dropped 0; count of bases not matched to a gene: 1. CDR3 size: 16 residues. The DNA of the CDR3 is TGCGCCAGCAGCTTGGGGGACAGGGGGAACCAAGAGACCCAGTACTTC. Translating gives CASSLGDRGNQETQYF. Looking up the rest from reference TRBV5-1 and TRBJ2-5 gives the full variable domain: KAGVTQTPRYLIKTRGQQVTLSCSPISGHRSVSWYQQTPGQGLQFLFEYFSETQRNKGNFPGRFSGRQFSNSRSEMNVSTLELGDSALYLCASSLGDRGNQETQYFGPGTRLLVL.

V and J are TRBV5-1 and TRBJ2-2, with 8 bases matching TRBD2. Germline assignment: CDR1 SGHRS and CDR2 YFSETQ. CDR3 length: 15 amino acids. With 5 bases clipped from V and 3 bases from J, the junction kept 6 bases outside the gene matches. The DNA for the CDR3 is TGCGCCAGCAGACCCGGGGGGGTCTACACCGGGGAGCTGTTTTTT. Translation: CASRPGGVYTGELFF.

This chain connects TRBV12-3 or TRBV12-4 to TRBJ1-5; 9 bases fit TRBD1. The V segment lost 5 bases and the J segment 7 bases; nucleotides outside the gene matches: 3. The CDR3 is made up of 13 amino acids. The DNA for the CDR3 is TGTGCCAGCAGTGACAGGGGGGAGCAGCCCCAGCATTTT. Protein sequence: CASSDRGEQPQHF.

The genes are TRBV7-9 and TRBJ2-1, with 10 bases fitting TRBD2. CDR1 is SEHNR and CDR2 is FQNEAQ in the germline V gene (reference sequence). After removal of 7 bases from V and 8 bases from J, the junction contained 11 bases not matched to a gene. The CDR3 runs 15 residues. The CDR3 loop reads CASTLLAGARDEQFF. CDR3 coding DNA: TGTGCCAGCACTCTTCTAGCGGGAGCGCGCGATGAGCAGTTCTTC.

The chain carries TRBV7-2 and TRBJ1-4, with 7 bases aligning to TRBD1. J was trimmed by 5 bases and V by 3 bases; bases with no gene match: 6. Germline CDR1 reads SGHTA; CDR2 reads FQGNSA. There are 15 residues in the CDR3. The CDR3 DNA reads as TGTGCCAGCAGCTTCGATGACAGGGAGAATGAAAAACTGTTTTTT. This gives the protein CASSFDDRENEKLFF. The variable domain in full, completed from reference TRBV7-2 and TRBJ1-4, reads GAGVSQSPSNKVTEKGKDVELRCDPISGHTALYWYRQSLGQGLEFLIYFQGNSAPDKSGLPSDRFSAERTGGSVSTLTIQRTQQEDSAVYLCASSFDDRENEKLFFGSGTQLSVL.

This clone occurred once. The J gene is TRBJ2-1, the V gene TRBV9, with a tentative D call TRBD1 (5 bases). Trimming left V 1 base short and J 8 bases short, with 25 bases between. CDR3 length: 18 amino acids. Germline V gene lookup returns CDR1 SGDLS and CDR2 YYNGEE. The CDR3 protein is CASSVKGADRALPHEQFF. In nucleotides, the CDR3 is TGTGCCAGCAGCGTAAAAGGGGCGGATAGGGCCCTCCCGCATGAGCAGTTCTTC.

V is TRBV29-1 and J is TRBJ2-1; 8 bases line up with TRBD2. The CDR3 is 15 residues long. Losses at the gene ends were 4 bases for V and 8 bases for J; bases not matched to a gene: 13. Germline V lookup: CDR1 SQVTM, CDR2 ANQGSEA. In DNA, the CDR3 is TGCAGCGTTGTTAGGCTAGCGGGCCGGAGGGATGAGCAGTTCTTC. Its protein product is CSVVRLAGRRDEQFF.

The CDR3 region has the DNA TGTGCCAGCAGTCTAAAGACAGGGTTCTACAATGAGCAGTTCTTC. It specifies CASSLKTGFYNEQFF. The V call is TRBV27, the J call TRBJ2-1; 7 nucleotides agree with TRBD1. Trimming at V came to 5 bases and at J to 3 bases, leaving 7 bases not matched to a gene. Germline lookup yields CDR1 MNHEY and CDR2 SMNVEV (reference sequence). The CDR3 sequence is 15 residues long.

This clone was counted a single time. The gene calls are TRBV9 and TRBJ2-1; 7 nucleotides agree with TRBD2. J was trimmed by 8 bases and V by 0 bases; bases with no gene match: 11. The CDR3 length is 16 residues. The germline CDR1 and CDR2 sequences are SGDLS and YYNGEE. The CDR3 is CASSVGAGVGNYEQFF. In nucleotides, the CDR3 is TGTGCCAGCAGCGTAGGGGCGGGAGTGGGGAACTATGAGCAGTTCTTC. Using reference TRBV9 and TRBJ2-1 for the parts outside the CDR3, the full variable domain is DSGVTQTPKHLITATGQRVTLRCSPRSGDLSVYWYQQSLDQGLQFLIQYYNGEERAKGNILERFSAQQFPDLHSELNLSSLELGDSALYFCASSVGAGVGNYEQFFGPGTRLTVL.

The rearrangement uses TRBV6-6 and TRBJ1-5; unclear D gene. The CDR3 runs 14 residues. The V and J ends lost 1 base and 3 bases respectively, with 7 bases between them. The V gene's germline CDR1 is MNHNY and CDR2 SVGAGI (reference sequence). The CDR3 DNA follows: TGTGCCAGCAGTTACTTAGAGTACAATCAGCCCCAGCATTTT. This sequence encodes CASSYLEYNQPQHF.

The J gene is TRBJ1-2, the V gene TRBV19; tentatively, D is TRBD1 (5 bases). Germline V lookup: CDR1 LNHDA, CDR2 SQIVND (reference sequence). CDR3 size: 15 residues. V was shortened by 4 bases and J by 2 bases, with 14 bases between the two germline ends. CDR3 in amino acids: CASSTDTQNNYGYTF. The CDR3 nucleotides are TGTGCCAGTAGTACGGACACCCAAAACAACTATGGCTACACCTTC. The full variable domain, completed using reference TRBV19 and TRBJ1-2, is DGGITQSPKYLFRKEGQNVTLSCEQNLNHDAMYWYRQDPGQGLRLIYYSQIVNDFQKGDIAEGYSVSREKKESFPLTVTSAQKNPTAFYLCASSTDTQNNYGYTFGSGTRLTVV.

The chain employs TRBV5-5 and TRBJ1-2; 7 positions agree with TRBD1. Germline assignment: CDR1 SGHKS and CDR2 YYEKEE (reference sequence). The CDR3 runs 15 residues. J gave up 0 bases and V 4 bases, and 6 bases lay outside the gene matches. The CDR3 sequence is CASSDGTASNYGYTF. CDR3 DNA: TGTGCCAGCAGCGATGGGACAGCCTCTAACTATGGCTACACCTTC.

This clone was detected only a few times. The genes are TRBV27 and TRBJ2-7, with TRBD2 as a possible D gene (6 bases). Deletions cut 0 bases from V and 9 bases from J, with 18 bases between. The CDR3 is made up of 15 amino acids. In germline, CDR1 is MNHEY, CDR2 SMNVEV (reference sequence). The CDR3 sequence is CASSLSGGDLGGQYF. The CDR3 coding sequence is TGTGCCAGCAGTTTATCTGGAGGGGATCTCGGTGGGCAGTACTTC.

This clone was seen once. The V gene is TRBV19, the J gene TRBJ1-2; the D gene is possibly TRBD1 (5 bases). V was trimmed by 2 bases and J by 7 bases, leaving 11 bases between them. The germline gives CDR1 LNHDA, CDR2 SQIVND (reference sequence). CDR3 length: 13 residues. DNA of the CDR3: TGTGCCAGTAGTATAAAGGGGAATGGTGGCTACACCTTC. As protein: CASSIKGNGGYTF.

This sequence joins TRBV24-1 and TRBJ2-1, with 8 positions matching TRBD1. V was pared by 4 bases and J by 6 bases, with 7 bases of the junction left unmatched. In germline, CDR1 is KGHDR, CDR2 SFDVKD. The CDR3 sequence is 15 residues long. CDR3 sequence reads: CATSDSGQGSNEQFF. As DNA, the CDR3 is TGTGCCACCAGTGACTCCGGACAGGGATCCAATGAGCAGTTCTTC.

This sequence joins TRBV27 and TRBJ2-4, with 8 bases aligning to TRBD1. V lost 4 bases and J lost 7; bases outside the gene matches: 12. CDR1 and CDR2 from the germline V gene are MNHEY and SMNVEV (reference sequence). This CDR3 has 16 residues. CDR3 sequence (DNA): TGTGCCAGCAGTTCACTATTGGACAGGGAGGTTAACATTCAGTACTTC. This sequence encodes CASSSLLDREVNIQYF.

This chain connects TRBV25-1 to TRBJ2-7; possible D gene TRBD2, 5 bases. V was clipped by 5 bases and J by 9 bases, with 17 bases between them. The V gene's germline CDR1 is MGHDK and CDR2 SYGVNS. This CDR3 has 13 amino acids. This CDR3 reads CASSNPFDAGQYF. The CDR3, as DNA: TGTGCCAGCAGTAACCCTTTCGATGCGGGGCAGTACTTC.

The rearrangement joins TRBV11-2 to TRBJ1-1, with TRBD1 as a possible D gene (5 bases). Trimming stripped 1 base from V and 5 bases from J, with 11 bases between. The germline CDR1 and CDR2 sequences are SGHAT and FQNNGV. The CDR3 runs to 14 residues. CDR3 sequence (DNA): TGTGCCAGCAGCTTAGCCCAGGGTGGTACTGAAGCTTTCTTT. This codes for CASSLAQGGTEAFF.

CDR3 coding DNA: TGTGCCAGCAGTTCCAGCGGGAGCAACCTCTACGAGCAGTACTTC. Its translation is CASSSSGSNLYEQYF. The V call is TRBV28, the J call TRBJ2-7; 8 nucleotides line up with TRBD2. Trimming took 4 bases from V and 3 from J; bases not matched to a gene: 8. From germline, CDR1 is MDHEN and CDR2 SYDVKM. The CDR3 runs to 15 residues. Drawing the rest from reference TRBV28 and TRBJ2-7, the complete variable domain is DVKVTQSSRYLVKRTGEKVFLECVQDMDHENMFWYRQDPGLGLRLIYFSYDVKMKEKGDIPEGYSVSREKKERFSLILESASTNQTSMYLCASSSSGSNLYEQYFGPGTRLTVT.

The gene calls are TRBV7-2 and TRBJ2-7, with 10 bases lining up with TRBD1. CDR1 and CDR2 (germline): SGHTA, FQGNSA. V shed 3 bases and J 1 base; nucleotides not matched to a gene: 3. The CDR3 consists of 15 residues. The CDR3 reads CASSFRTGGSYEQYF. CDR3 DNA: TGTGCCAGCAGCTTCAGGACAGGGGGATCCTACGAGCAGTACTTC. Together with reference TRBV7-2 and TRBJ2-7, the CDR3 gives the full variable domain: GAGVSQSPSNKVTEKGKDVELRCDPISGHTALYWYRQSLGQGLEFLIYFQGNSAPDKSGLPSDRFSAERTGGSVSTLTIQRTQQEDSAVYLCASSFRTGGSYEQYFGPGTRLTVT.